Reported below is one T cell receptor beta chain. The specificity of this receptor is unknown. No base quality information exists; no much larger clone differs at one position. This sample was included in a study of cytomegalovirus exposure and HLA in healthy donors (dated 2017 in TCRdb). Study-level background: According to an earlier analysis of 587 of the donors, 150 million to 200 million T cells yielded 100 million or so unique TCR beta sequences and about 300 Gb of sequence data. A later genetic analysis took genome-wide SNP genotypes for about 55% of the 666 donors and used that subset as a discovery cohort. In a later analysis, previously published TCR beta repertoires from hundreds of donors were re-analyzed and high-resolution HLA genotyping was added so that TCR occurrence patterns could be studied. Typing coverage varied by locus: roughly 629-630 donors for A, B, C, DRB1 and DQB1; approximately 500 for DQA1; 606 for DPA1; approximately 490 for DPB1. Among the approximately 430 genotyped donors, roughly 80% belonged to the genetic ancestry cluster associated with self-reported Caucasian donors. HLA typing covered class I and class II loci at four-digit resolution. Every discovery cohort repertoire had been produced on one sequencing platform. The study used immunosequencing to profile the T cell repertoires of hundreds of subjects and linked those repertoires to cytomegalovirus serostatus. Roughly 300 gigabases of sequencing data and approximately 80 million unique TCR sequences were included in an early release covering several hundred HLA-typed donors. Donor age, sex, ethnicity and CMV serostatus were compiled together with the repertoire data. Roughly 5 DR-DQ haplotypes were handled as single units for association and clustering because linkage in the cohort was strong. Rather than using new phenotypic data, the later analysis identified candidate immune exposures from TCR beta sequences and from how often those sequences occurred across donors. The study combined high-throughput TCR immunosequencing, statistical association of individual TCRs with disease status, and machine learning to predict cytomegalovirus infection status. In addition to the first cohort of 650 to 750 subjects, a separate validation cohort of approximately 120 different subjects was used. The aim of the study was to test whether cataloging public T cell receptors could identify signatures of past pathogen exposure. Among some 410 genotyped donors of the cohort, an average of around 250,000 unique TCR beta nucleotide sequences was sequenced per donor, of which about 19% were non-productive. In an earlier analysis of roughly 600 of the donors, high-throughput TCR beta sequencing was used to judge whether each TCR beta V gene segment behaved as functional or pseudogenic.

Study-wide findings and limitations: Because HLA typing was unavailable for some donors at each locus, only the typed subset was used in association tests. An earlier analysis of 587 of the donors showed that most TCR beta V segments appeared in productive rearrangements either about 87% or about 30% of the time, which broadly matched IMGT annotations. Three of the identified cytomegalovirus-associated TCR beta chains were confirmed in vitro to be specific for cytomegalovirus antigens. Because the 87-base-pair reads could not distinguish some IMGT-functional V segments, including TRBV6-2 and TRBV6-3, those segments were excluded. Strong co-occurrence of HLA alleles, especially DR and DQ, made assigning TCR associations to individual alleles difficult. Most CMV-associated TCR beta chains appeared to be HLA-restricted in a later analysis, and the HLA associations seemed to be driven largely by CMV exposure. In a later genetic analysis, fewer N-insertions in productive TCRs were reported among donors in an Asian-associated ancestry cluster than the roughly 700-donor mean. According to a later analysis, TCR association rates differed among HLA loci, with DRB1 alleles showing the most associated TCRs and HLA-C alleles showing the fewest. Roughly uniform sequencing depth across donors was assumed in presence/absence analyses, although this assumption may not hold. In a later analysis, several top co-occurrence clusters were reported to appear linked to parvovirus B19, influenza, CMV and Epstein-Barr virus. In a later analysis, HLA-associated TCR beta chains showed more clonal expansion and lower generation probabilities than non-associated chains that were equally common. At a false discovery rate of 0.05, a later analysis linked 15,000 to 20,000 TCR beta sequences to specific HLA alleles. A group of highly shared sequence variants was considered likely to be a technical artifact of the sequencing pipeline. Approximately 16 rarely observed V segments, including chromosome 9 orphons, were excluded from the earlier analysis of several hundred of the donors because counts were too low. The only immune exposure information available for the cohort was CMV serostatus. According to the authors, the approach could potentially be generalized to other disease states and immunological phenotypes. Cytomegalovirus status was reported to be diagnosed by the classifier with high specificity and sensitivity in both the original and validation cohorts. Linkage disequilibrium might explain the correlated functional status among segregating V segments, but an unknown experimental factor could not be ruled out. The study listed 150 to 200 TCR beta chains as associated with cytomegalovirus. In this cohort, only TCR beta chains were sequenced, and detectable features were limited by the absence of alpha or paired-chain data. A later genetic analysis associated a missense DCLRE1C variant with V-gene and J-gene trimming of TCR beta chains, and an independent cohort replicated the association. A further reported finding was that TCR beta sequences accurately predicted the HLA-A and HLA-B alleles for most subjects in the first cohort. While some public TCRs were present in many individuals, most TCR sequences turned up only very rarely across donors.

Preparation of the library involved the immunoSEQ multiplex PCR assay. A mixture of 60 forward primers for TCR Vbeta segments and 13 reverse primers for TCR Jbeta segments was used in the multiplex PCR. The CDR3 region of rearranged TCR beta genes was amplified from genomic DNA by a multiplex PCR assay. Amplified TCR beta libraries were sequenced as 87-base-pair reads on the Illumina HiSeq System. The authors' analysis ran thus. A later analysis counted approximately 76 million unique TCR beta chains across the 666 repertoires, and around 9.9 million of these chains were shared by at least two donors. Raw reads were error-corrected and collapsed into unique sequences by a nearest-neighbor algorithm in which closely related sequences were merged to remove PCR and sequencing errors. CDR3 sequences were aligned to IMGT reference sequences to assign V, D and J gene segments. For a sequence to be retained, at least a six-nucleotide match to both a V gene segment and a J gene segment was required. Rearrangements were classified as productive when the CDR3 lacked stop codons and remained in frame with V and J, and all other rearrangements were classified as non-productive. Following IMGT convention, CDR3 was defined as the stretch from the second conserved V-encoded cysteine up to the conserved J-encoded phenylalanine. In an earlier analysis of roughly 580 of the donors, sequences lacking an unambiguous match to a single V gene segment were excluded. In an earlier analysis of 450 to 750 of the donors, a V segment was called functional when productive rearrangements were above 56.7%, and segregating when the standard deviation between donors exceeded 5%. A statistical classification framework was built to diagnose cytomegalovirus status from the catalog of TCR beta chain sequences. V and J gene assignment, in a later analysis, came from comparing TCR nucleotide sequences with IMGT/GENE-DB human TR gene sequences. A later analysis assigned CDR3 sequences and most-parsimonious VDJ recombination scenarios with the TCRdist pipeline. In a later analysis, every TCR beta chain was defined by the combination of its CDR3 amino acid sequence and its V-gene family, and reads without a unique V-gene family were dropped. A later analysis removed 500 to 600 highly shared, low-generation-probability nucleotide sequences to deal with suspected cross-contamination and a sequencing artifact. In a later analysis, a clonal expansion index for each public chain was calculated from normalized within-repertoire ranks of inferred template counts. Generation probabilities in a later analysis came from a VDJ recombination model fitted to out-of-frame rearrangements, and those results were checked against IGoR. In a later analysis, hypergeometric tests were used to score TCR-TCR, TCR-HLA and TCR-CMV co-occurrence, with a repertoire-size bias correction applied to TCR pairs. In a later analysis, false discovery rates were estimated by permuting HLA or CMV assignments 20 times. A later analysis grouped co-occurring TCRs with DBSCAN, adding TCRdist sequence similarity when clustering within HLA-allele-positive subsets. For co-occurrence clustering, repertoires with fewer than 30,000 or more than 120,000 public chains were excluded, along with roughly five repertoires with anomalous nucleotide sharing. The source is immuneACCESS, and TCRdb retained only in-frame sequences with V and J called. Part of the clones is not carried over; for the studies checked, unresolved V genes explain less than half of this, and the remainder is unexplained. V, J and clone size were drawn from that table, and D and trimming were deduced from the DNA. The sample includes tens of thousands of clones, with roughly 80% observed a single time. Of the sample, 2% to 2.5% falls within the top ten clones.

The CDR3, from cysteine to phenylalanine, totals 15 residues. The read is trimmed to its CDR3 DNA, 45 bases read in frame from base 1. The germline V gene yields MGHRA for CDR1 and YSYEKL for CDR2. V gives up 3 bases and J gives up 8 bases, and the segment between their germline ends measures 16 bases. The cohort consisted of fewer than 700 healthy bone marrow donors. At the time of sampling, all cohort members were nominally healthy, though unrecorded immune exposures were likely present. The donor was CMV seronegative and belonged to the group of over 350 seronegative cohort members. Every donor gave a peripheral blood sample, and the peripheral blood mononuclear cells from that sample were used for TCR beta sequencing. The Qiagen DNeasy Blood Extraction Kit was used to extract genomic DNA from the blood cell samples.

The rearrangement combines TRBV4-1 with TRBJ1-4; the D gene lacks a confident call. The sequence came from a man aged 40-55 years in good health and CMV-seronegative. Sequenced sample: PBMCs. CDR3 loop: CASSHPDRAGEKLFF. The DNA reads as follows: TGCGCCAGCAGCCACCCGGACCGGGCGGGGGAAAAACTGTTTTTT.